This TCR beta chain was retrieved from a study of shared clonotypes between healthy human individuals. Whole-study findings and limits: Few donors limited the genetic and exposure-history diversity represented. Clonotype sharing among donors was expected to depend on sequencing depth. A handful of donors held about 5% of naive CD4 clonotypes in common.

This clone is a singleton in its sample. Its antigen remains unknown. Between the trimmed V and J ends, which lost 0 bases and 2 bases, there was a span of 12 bases. This CDR3 has 15 amino acids. Germline CDR1 reads SGHKS; CDR2 reads YYEKEE (reference sequence). CD8 cells classed as naive were CD45RO-negative and positively selected for CCR7, excluding terminally differentiated effector memory CD45RA+ cells. Method: immunoSEQ multiplex PCR; TCRdb's copy keeps in-frame clones and lacks some. This table holds approximately 1.9 million clones, approximately 92% found once. The chain has TRBV5-5 and TRBJ2-7; D is unresolved. The TCR comes from a man aged 18 to 35 in good health. Some clones in this sample may be carry-over from other donors' samples. Input material: naive CD8+ T cells from PBMCs. Here the CDR3 reads CASSLDPTSPYEQYF. The DNA for the CDR3 is TGTGCCAGCAGCTTGGACCCCACGAGCCCCTACGAGCAGTACTTC.